This T cell receptor (beta chain) originates from a study of cytomegalovirus exposure and HLA in healthy donors (TCRdb year 2017). The study in broad terms: An earlier analysis of roughly 630 of the donors reported about 250 Gb of sequence data and 100 million to 130 million unique TCR beta sequences from 150 million to 200 million T cells. To predict cytomegalovirus infection status, the study combined high-throughput TCR immunosequencing, statistical association of individual TCRs with disease status, and machine learning. Roughly 5 DR-DQ haplotypes were handled as single units for association and clustering, since linkage in the cohort was strong. Across under 500 genotyped donors of the cohort, an average of about 240,000 unique TCR beta nucleotide sequences per donor were sequenced, and around 19% of those sequences were non-productive. An early release that covered around 590 HLA-typed donors contained approximately 300 gigabases of sequencing data and tens of millions of unique TCR sequences. All discovery cohort repertoires had been generated on a single sequencing platform. A later genetic analysis used genome-wide SNP genotypes for about 60% of the 666 donors, treating that subset as a discovery cohort. To decide whether each TCR beta V gene segment behaved as functional or pseudogenic, an earlier analysis of some 600 of the donors relied on high-throughput TCR beta sequencing. Among the approximately 420 genotyped donors, approximately 76% belonged to the genetic ancestry cluster associated with self-reported Caucasian donors. Typing coverage varied by locus: about 620-640 donors for A, B, C, DRB1 and DQB1; roughly 510 for DQA1; over 600 for DPA1; 400 to 480 for DPB1. In the later analysis, no new phenotypic data were used to find candidate immune exposures; instead, reliance was placed on TCR beta sequences and their occurrence across donors. Besides the first cohort of roughly 700 subjects, a separate validation cohort made up of over a hundred different subjects was used. The study aimed to test whether signatures of past pathogen exposure could be identified by cataloging public T cell receptors. Donor age, sex, ethnicity and CMV serostatus were compiled alongside the repertoire data. A later analysis re-analyzed previously published TCR beta repertoires from 660 or so donors and added high-resolution HLA genotyping to study TCR occurrence patterns. Using immunosequencing, the study profiled T cell repertoires from 666 subjects and related those repertoires to cytomegalovirus serostatus. HLA typing included class I and class II loci at four-digit resolution.

The library was produced with the immunoSEQ multiplex PCR assay. For the multiplex PCR, a mixture combining 60 forward primers for TCR Vbeta segments and 13 reverse primers for TCR Jbeta segments was used. Amplification of the CDR3 region of rearranged TCR beta genes was performed with a multiplex PCR assay on genomic DNA. The Illumina HiSeq System was used to sequence the amplified TCR beta libraries as 87-base-pair reads. The published analysis was carried out like this. A later analysis counted about 80 million unique TCR beta chains across the 650 to 700 repertoires, and around 9.9 million of these chains were shared by at least two donors. A nearest-neighbor algorithm error-corrected the raw reads and collapsed the reads into unique sequences, merging closely related sequences to remove PCR and sequencing errors. Alignment of CDR3 sequences to IMGT reference sequences was used to assign V, D and J gene segments. For a sequence to be retained, at least a six-nucleotide match to both a V gene segment and a J gene segment was required. Rearrangements were classified as productive when the CDR3 lacked stop codons and remained in frame with V and J, and all other rearrangements were classified as non-productive. Following IMGT convention, CDR3 was defined as the stretch from the second conserved V-encoded cysteine up to the conserved J-encoded phenylalanine. The earlier analysis of some 540 of the donors excluded any sequence lacking an unambiguous match to a single V gene segment. An earlier analysis of approximately 590 of the donors classified V segments as functional when productive rearrangements were above 56.7% and as segregating when the standard deviation between donors was above 5%. A statistical classification framework was built to diagnose cytomegalovirus status from the catalog of TCR beta chain sequences. A later analysis assigned V and J genes by comparing TCR nucleotide sequences with IMGT/GENE-DB human TR gene sequences. In a later analysis, CDR3 sequences and most-parsimonious VDJ recombination scenarios were assigned using the TCRdist pipeline. In a later analysis, each TCR beta chain was defined by its CDR3 amino acid sequence together with its V-gene family, and reads lacking a unique V-gene family were excluded. A later analysis removed nearly 600 highly shared, low-generation-probability nucleotide sequences to deal with suspected cross-contamination and a sequencing artifact. A later analysis calculated a clonal expansion index for each public chain from normalized within-repertoire ranks of inferred template counts. Generation probabilities in a later analysis came from a VDJ recombination model fitted to out-of-frame rearrangements, and those results were checked against IGoR. In a later analysis, TCR-TCR, TCR-HLA and TCR-CMV co-occurrence was scored with hypergeometric tests, and a repertoire-size bias correction was applied to TCR pairs. In a later analysis, false discovery rates were estimated by permuting HLA or CMV assignments 20 times. In a later analysis, co-occurring TCRs were grouped using DBSCAN, with TCRdist sequence similarity added in when clustering inside HLA-allele-positive subsets. For co-occurrence clustering, repertoires with fewer than 30,000 or more than 120,000 public chains were excluded, along with 5 or 6 repertoires with anomalous nucleotide sharing. TCRdb provides this immuneACCESS table in a form limited to in-frame rearrangements. Some clones are lacking; in checked studies, under half of them reflect an unresolved V gene, and why the rest are absent is not known. V and J calls plus clone size are reproduced from that table; the DNA served to infer D and trimming. The sample data list some 190,000 clones, and roughly 80% of these were observed just once. Approximately 2.4% of the sample lies in the top ten.

The germline V gene yields SQVTM for CDR1 and ANQGSEA for CDR2. The germline V end is reduced by 3 bases and the J end by 7 bases; junction bases left unmatched: 13. The CDR3, cysteine through phenylalanine, is 16 amino acids long. Only the CDR3 DNA stays, 48 bases, in frame from base 1. Concerning this clone: Its antigen has not been determined. Base qualities are not at hand, and no much larger clone is one base apart.

Study-level results and caveats: A few of the identified cytomegalovirus-associated TCR beta chains were confirmed in vitro to be specific for cytomegalovirus antigens. Because HLA typing was unavailable for some donors at each locus, only the typed subset was used in association tests. In a later analysis, several top co-occurrence clusters were reported to appear linked to parvovirus B19, influenza, CMV and Epstein-Barr virus. An earlier analysis of some 560 of the donors showed that most TCR beta V segments appeared in productive rearrangements either about 87% or about 30% of the time, which broadly matched IMGT annotations. In both the original and validation cohorts, the classifier was reported to diagnose cytomegalovirus status with high specificity and sensitivity. A later analysis found that HLA-associated TCR beta chains were more clonally expanded and had lower generation probabilities than equally common non-associated chains. Because the 87-base-pair reads could not distinguish some IMGT-functional V segments, including TRBV6-2 and TRBV6-3, those segments were excluded. Correlated functional status among segregating V segments might be attributable to linkage disequilibrium, but an unknown experimental factor could not be ruled out. A later genetic analysis associated a missense DCLRE1C variant with V-gene and J-gene trimming of TCR beta chains, and an independent cohort replicated the association. The sequencing pipeline was judged likely to have produced a cluster of highly shared sequence variants as a technical artifact. The study listed around 160 TCR beta chains as associated with cytomegalovirus. According to the authors, the approach could potentially be generalized to other disease states and immunological phenotypes. According to a later analysis, most CMV-associated TCR beta chains appeared to be HLA-restricted, and the HLA associations seemed to be driven largely by CMV exposure. A further reported finding was that TCR beta sequences accurately predicted the HLA-A and HLA-B alleles for most subjects in the first cohort. Presence/absence analyses assumed roughly uniform sequencing depth across donors, an assumption that may not hold. At a false discovery rate of 0.05, a later analysis linked under 20,000 TCR beta sequences to specific HLA alleles. The earlier analysis of around 600 of the donors excluded seventeen rarely observed V segments, including chromosome 9 orphons, because counts were too low. Assigning TCR associations to individual alleles was difficult when HLA alleles, especially DR and DQ, strongly co-occurred. Only TCR beta chains were sequenced in this cohort, and the absence of alpha or paired-chain data limited detectable features. Compared with the roughly 700-donor mean, donors in an Asian-associated ancestry cluster had fewer N-insertions in productive TCRs, according to a later genetic analysis. According to a later analysis, TCR association rates differed among HLA loci, with DRB1 alleles showing the most associated TCRs and HLA-C alleles showing the fewest. CMV serostatus was the only immune exposure information available for the cohort. Across donors, most TCR sequences were observed very rarely, whereas some public TCRs were present in many individuals.

The cohort was made up of roughly 670 healthy bone marrow donors. At the time of sampling, every cohort member was nominally healthy, though immune exposures that went unrecorded were likely present. The donor tested CMV seronegative, placing the donor among the roughly 400 seronegative members of the cohort. A peripheral blood sample was collected from each donor, and TCR beta sequencing was performed on peripheral blood mononuclear cells. The Qiagen DNeasy Blood Extraction Kit was used to extract genomic DNA from the blood cell samples. Material for sequencing was PBMCs. In this chain, TRBV29-1 is recombined with TRBJ2-3; 10 middle bases align to TRBD2. The TCR was taken from a male donor in good health and CMV-seronegative. The CDR3 protein sequence reads: CSVDPSGGPSKNTQYF. The sequenced DNA: TGCAGCGTTGATCCTAGCGGGGGACCAAGCAAAAATACGCAGTATTTT.